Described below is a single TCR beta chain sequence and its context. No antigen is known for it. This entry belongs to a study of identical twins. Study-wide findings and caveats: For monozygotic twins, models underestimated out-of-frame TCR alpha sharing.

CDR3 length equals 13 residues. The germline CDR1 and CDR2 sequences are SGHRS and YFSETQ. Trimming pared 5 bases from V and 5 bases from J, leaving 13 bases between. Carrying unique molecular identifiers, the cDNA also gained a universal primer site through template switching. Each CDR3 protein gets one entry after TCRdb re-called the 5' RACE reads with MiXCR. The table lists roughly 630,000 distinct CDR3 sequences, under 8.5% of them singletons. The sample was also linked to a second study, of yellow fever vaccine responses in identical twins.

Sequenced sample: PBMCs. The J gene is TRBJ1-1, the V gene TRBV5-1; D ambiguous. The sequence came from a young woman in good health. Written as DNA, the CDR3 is TGCGCCAGCAGACTGAGCGTGGGTACTGAAGCTTTCTTT. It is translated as CASRLSVGTEAFF.